This TCR beta chain comes out of a study of beta chain features in type 1 diabetes. V lost 0 bases and J lost 7, with 15 bases in between. Germline V gives CDR1 GTSNPN, CDR2 SVGIG (reference sequence). This CDR3 comprises 15 residues. In the case of this clone: Its antigen is undetermined.

TCRB transcripts that were expressed got sequenced, as all of the isolated RNA had been reverse transcribed. The assay was immunoSEQ multiplex PCR, and TCRdb's table has in-frame clones only and misses some. This table holds 65,000 to 85,000 clones, roughly half found once. Study-level points and caveats: TCRB CDR3s from Type 1 diabetes patients were moderately but significantly shorter in all four CD4+ subsets.

This clonotype originated in a man aged 30 to 39 with type 1 diabetes. The chain couples TRBV30 to TRBJ1-4; no definite D call. Sequencing input: central memory CD4+ T cells from blood. The CDR3 coding sequence is TGTGCCTGGAGTGTACCCCGAGGAAGCAGTGAAAAACTGTTTTTT. Translated: CAWSVPRGSSEKLFF.